These 8 T cell receptor beta chains came from one sample sequenced in a study of Graves' ophthalmopathy and Graves' hyperthyroidism. Beta-chain TCR CDR3 regions were amplified from RNA transcripts. Second-round multiplex PCR came after first-round RT-PCR with HTBI primers. TCRdb used MiXCR to reprocess the multiplex PCR reads, holding one entry per CDR3 protein. Among roughly 600,000 distinct CDR3 sequences listed, 35% to 45% were seen once. Sequenced: peripheral blood or thyroid tissue (not recorded which). These receptors came from an adult man with Graves' hyperthyroidism.

The rearrangement joins TRBV7-2 to TRBJ2-3, with D possibly matching TRBD1 (5 bases). This CDR3 spans 13 amino acids. The V end lost 5 bases, the J end lost 5 bases, and 11 bases lay between the germline ends. Per germline, CDR1 SGHTA and CDR2 FQGNSA. CDR3 protein: CASSLLRVDTQYF. CDR3 nucleotides: TGTGCCAGCAGCCTCCTCAGGGTAGATACGCAGTATTTT.

This chain links TRBV29-1 with TRBJ1-2; the D is unclear. Germline-derived CDR1 and CDR2 are SQVTM and ANQGSEA. CDR3 size: 15 residues. V was clipped by 0 bases and J by 2 bases, with 13 bases between them. CDR3 in DNA: TGCAGCGTTGAAGATCCCGGGGTTGCGAACTATGGCTACACCTTC. Translated, it gives CSVEDPGVANYGYTF.

The chain has TRBV5-1 and TRBJ2-3, with TRBD2 matching 10 bases. Germline loops: CDR1 SGHRS, CDR2 YFSETQ. This CDR3 is 17 amino acids long. The V segment lost 4 bases and the J segment 1 base; nucleotides outside the gene matches: 9. The DNA of the CDR3 is TGCGCCAGCAGCCCCGAACCCGGACTAGCGGGCACAGATACGCAGTATTTT. This gives the protein CASSPEPGLAGTDTQYF.

In its sample, this clonotype was seen many times. The CDR3 reads CSEGRDTQYF. CDR3 sequence (DNA): TGCAGCGAAGGGCGGGATACGCAGTATTTT. This chain uses TRBV29-1 with TRBJ2-3, with D uncertain. V lost 7 bases to trimming and J lost 6 bases, with 8 bases between them. The CDR3 runs 10 residues. Germline assignment: CDR1 SQVTM and CDR2 ANQGSEA.

V usage is TRBV5-1 and J usage is TRBJ2-2; no clear D gene. This CDR3 has 16 residues. Germline CDR1 SGHRS, CDR2 YFSETQ. V was cut by 7 bases and J by 2 bases, with 18 bases left in between. CDR3 in amino acids: CASRPRASLNTGELFF. The CDR3 region has the DNA TGCGCCAGCCGACCCCGGGCCAGCTTAAACACCGGGGAGCTGTTTTTT.

The J gene is TRBJ1-1, the V gene TRBV7-9, with D hard to call. The V end lost 2 bases, the J end lost 4 bases, and 14 bases lay between the germline ends. This CDR3 is 15 amino acids long. Germline CDR1 and CDR2: SEHNR and FQNEAQ (reference sequence). The CDR3 loop is CASSLRAGVGTEAFF. DNA of the CDR3: TGTGCCAGCAGCTTAAGGGCGGGAGTTGGCACTGAAGCTTTCTTT.

The table lists this clonotype with many counts. The V and J genes are TRBV2 and TRBJ1-1, with D perhaps matching TRBD1 (5 bases). Looked up from germline, CDR1 is SNHLY and CDR2 is FYNNEI. There are 13 residues in the CDR3. Trimming removed 1 base at V and 6 bases at J, with 9 bases between. The CDR3 region has the DNA TGTGCCAGCAGTGAAGTTTGGGGCTCTGAAGCTTTCTTT. It codes for CASSEVWGSEAFF.

This chain connects TRBV29-1 to TRBJ1-1; possible D gene TRBD1, 6 bases. CDR1 is SQVTM and CDR2 is ANQGSEA in the germline V gene. V was pared by 0 bases and J by 3 bases, with 20 bases between. CDR3 length: 17 amino acids. The CDR3 loop is CSVEDRGGASTDTEAFF. DNA of the CDR3: TGCAGCGTTGAAGATCGAGGGGGGGCGAGCACGGACACTGAAGCTTTCTTT.